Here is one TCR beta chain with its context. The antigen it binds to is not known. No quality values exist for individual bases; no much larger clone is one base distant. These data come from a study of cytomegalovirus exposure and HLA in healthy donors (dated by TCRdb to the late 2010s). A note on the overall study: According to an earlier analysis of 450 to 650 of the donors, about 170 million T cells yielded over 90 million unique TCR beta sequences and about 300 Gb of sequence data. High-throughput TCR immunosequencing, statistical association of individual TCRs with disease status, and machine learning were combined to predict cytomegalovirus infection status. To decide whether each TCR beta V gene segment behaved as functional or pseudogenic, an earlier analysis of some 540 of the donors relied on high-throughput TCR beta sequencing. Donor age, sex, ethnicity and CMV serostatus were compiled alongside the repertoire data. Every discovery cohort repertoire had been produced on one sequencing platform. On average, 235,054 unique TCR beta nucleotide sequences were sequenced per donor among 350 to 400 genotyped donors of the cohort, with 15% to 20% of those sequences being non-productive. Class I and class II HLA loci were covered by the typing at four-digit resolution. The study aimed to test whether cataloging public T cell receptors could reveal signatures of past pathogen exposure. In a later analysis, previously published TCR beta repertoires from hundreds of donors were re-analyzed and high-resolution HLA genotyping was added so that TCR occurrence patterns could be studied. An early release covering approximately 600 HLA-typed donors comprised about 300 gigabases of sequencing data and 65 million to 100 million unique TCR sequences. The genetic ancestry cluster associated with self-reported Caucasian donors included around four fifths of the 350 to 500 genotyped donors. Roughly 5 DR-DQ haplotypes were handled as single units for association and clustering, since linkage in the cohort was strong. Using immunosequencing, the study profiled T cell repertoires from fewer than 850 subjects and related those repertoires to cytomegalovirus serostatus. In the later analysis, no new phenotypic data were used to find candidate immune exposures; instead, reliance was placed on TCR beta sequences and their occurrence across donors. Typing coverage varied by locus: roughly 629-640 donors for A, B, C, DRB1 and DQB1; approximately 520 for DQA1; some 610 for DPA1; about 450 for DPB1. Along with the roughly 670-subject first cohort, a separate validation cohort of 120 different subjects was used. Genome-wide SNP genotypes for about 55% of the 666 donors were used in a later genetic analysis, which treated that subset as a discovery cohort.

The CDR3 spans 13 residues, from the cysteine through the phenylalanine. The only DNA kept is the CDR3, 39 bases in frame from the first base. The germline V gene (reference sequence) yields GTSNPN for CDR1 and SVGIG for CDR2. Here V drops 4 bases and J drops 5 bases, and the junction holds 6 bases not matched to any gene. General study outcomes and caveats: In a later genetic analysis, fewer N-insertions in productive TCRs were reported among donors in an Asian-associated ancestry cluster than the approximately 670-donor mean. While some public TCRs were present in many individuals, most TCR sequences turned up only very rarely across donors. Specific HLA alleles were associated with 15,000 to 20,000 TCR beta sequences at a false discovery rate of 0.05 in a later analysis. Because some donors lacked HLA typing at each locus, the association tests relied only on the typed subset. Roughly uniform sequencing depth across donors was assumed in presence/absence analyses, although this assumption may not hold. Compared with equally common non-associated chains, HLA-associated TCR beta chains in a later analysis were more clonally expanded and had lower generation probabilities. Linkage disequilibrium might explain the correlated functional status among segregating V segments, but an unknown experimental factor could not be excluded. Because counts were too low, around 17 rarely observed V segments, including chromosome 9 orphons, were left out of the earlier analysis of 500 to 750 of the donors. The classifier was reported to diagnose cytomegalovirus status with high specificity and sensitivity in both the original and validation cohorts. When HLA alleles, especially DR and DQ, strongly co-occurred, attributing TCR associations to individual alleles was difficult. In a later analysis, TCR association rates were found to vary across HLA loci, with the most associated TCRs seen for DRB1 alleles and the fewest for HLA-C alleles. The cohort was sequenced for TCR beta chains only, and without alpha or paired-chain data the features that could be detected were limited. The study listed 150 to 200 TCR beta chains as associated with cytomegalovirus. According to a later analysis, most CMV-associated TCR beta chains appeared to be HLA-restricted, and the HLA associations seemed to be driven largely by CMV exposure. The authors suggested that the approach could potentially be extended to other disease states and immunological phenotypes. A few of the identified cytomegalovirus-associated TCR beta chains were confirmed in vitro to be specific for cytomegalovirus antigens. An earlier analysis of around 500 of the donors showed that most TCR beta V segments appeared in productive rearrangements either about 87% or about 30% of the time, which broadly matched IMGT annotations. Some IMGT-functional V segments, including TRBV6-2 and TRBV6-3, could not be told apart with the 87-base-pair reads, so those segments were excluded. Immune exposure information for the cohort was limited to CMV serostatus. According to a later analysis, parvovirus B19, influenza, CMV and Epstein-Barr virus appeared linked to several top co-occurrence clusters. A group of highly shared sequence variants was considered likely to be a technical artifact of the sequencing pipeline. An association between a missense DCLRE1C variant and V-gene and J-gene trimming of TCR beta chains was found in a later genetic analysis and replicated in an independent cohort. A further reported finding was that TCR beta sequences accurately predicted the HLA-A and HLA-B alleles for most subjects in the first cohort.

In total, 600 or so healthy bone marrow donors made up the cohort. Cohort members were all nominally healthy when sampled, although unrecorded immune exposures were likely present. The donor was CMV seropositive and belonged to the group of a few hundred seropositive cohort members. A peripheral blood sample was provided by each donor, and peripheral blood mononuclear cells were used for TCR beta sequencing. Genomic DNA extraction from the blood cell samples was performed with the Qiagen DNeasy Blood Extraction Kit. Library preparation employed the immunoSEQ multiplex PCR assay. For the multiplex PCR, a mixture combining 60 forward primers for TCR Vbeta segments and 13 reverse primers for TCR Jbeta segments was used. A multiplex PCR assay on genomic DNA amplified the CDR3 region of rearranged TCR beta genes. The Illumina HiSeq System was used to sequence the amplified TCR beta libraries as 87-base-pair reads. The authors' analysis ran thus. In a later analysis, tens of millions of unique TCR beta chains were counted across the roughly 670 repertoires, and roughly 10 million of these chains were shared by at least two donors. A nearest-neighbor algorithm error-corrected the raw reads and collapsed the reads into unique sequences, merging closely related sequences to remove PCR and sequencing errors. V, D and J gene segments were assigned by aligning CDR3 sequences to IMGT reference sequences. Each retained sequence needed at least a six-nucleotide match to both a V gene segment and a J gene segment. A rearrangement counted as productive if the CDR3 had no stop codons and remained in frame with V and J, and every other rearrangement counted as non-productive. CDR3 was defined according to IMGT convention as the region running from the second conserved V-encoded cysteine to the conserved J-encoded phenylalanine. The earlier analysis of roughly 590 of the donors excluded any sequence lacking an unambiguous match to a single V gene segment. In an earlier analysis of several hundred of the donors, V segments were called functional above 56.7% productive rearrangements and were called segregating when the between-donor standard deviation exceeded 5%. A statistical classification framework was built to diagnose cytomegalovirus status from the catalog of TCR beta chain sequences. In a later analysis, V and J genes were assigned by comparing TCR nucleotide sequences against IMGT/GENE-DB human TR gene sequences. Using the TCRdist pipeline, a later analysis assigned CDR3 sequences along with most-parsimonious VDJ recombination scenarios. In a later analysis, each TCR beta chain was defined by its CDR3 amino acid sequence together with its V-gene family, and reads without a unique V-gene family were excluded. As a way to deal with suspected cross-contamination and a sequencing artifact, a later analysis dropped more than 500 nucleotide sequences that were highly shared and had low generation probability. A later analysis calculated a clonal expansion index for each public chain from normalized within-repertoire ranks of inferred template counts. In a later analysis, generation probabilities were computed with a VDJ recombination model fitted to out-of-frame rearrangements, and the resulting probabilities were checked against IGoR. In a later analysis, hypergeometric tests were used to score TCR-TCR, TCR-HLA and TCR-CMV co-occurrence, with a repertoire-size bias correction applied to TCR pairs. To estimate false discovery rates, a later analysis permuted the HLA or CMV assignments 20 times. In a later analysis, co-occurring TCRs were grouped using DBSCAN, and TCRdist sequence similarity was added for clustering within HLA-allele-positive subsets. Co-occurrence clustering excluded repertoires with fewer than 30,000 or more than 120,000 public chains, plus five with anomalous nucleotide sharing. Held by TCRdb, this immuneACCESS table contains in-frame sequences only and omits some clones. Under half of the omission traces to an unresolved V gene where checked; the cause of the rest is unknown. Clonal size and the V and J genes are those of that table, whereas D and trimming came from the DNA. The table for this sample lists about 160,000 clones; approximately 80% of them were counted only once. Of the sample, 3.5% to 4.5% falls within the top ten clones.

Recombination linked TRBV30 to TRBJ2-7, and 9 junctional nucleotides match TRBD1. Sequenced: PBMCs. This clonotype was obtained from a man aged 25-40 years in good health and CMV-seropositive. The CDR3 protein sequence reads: CAWIGTGIDEQYF. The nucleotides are TGTGCCTGGATAGGGACAGGGATCGACGAGCAGTACTTC.